The sequence of this T cell receptor beta chain was determined in a study of cytomegalovirus exposure and HLA in healthy donors. On this clone: Its antigen remains unknown.

The PCR had 60 Vbeta and 13 Jbeta primers. Using immunoSEQ multiplex PCR, the repertoire was profiled, and TCRdb retains in-frame clones only, with some absent. In the table there are tens of thousands of clones, more than 75% of which are singletons. Study outcomes and limitations: Later analysis showed TCR association rates varying by HLA locus, highest for DRB1 and lowest for HLA-C. Analysis performed later showed TCR beta chains linked to HLA being more clonally expanded than equally common others. Later analysis suggested links between common viral pathogens and several top significant clusters.

Germline V CDR1 and CDR2: LGHNA, YSLEER. Trimming took 0 bases from V and 5 from J, leaving 10 bases between them. The CDR3 consists of 15 residues. The sequenced material came from PBMCs. This receptor was identified in a man between 25 and 39 years old in good health and CMV-seropositive. The chain uses TRBV4-3 and TRBJ2-2; weak D call: TRBD2 (6 bases). The CDR3: CASSQEEGLTGELFF. The CDR3 DNA is TGCGCCAGCAGCCAAGAGGAGGGACTGACCGGGGAGCTGTTTTTT.